The 2 T cell receptor beta chains reported below all come from one sample, sequenced in a study of blood T cell repertoires in COVID-19 (dated by TCRdb to about 2020). Library preparation employed the immunoSEQ multiplex PCR assay. This immuneACCESS table, as held by TCRdb, lists in-frame sequences with V and J called but not all clones. Of the missing ones, under half trace to an unresolved V gene in checked studies; the others have no known cause. Across this sample there are around 300,000 clones, with just over 90% seen only once. The ten largest clones add up to around 2.2% of the sample. The specimen sequenced was peripheral blood. The receptors come from a woman under 40 with COVID-19, enrolled during active disease.

Written as DNA, the CDR3 is TGTGCCAGCAGTGAATTTATGACCCCCAGGCCCACAGCAACTAATGAAAAACTGTTTTTT. Residues: CASSEFMTPRPTATNEKLFF. This sequence joins TRBV2 and TRBJ1-4; no clear D gene. Germline V gives CDR1 SNHLY, CDR2 FYNNEI. Trimming stripped 2 bases from V and 0 bases from J, with 22 bases between. The CDR3 has 20 residues.

This clone was seen a handful of times. This chain connects TRBV19 to TRBJ1-3; D unresolved. Germline lookup yields CDR1 LNHDA and CDR2 SQIVND (reference sequence). The CDR3 loop spans 13 amino acids. Trimming shortened V by 3 bases and J by 8 bases, and 11 bases separated the two germline ends. CDR3 protein: CASSMSGVDTIYF. DNA for the CDR3: TGTGCCAGTAGTATGTCCGGGGTGGACACCATATATTTT.